These T cell receptor beta chains were read from a single sample in a study of radiation and T cells in renal cell carcinoma. Measured with immunoSEQ multiplex PCR; TCRdb has only the in-frame clones, and not every one. The data show 10,000 to 15,000 clones, 30% to 35% seen once. Material: tumor tissue, obtained from a patient whose treatment included radiotherapy and nephrectomy. Receptors were obtained from a man aged 55 to 70 with renal cell carcinoma. CDR3s leave out the opening cysteine and the closing phenylalanine or tryptophan. Each record gives: J gene, V gene, CDR3 protein.

TRBJ1-1	TRBV7-2	ASSHLVFGTEAF
TRBJ1-2	TRBV19	ASSPTSGTFYGYT
TRBJ1-1	TRBV4-1	ASSLHGTGPF
TRBJ2-7	TRBV27	ASSSYRGGYEQY
TRBJ2-7	TRBV1	TSSQDTGTSYEQY
TRBJ2-1	TRBV7-2	ASSNLGEQF
TRBJ2-7	TRBV7-2	ASSYGTSGAYEQY
TRBJ2-3	TRBV6-6	ASSWASGGISDTQY
TRBJ1-5	TRBV7-2	ASSDRGNQPQH
TRBJ2-7	TRBV19	ASSLGTGSYEQY
TRBJ1-1	TRBV20-1	SARGGG
TRBJ1-5	TRBV2	ASSGRSNQPQH
TRBJ2-1	TRBV29-1	SVSFSSYNEQF
TRBJ1-2	TRBV29-1	SAKDLNRFA
TRBJ1-5	TRBV2	ASIRDRGQPQH
TRBJ2-1	TRBV30	AWSGQGLVYHYNEQF
TRBJ2-7	TRBV5-1	ASSFQGNYEQY